A selection of T cell receptor beta chains follows, all from one sample in a study of T cell responses to AZD1222 COVID-19 vaccine. Here immunoSEQ multiplex PCR was the method, and the copy in TCRdb shows in-frame clones only, minus some. The table records some 150,000 clones, approximately 91% of them present only once. This specimen consisted of peripheral blood, obtained 28 days after the second AZD1222 dose. The receptors originated from an adult who received the AZD1222 COVID-19 vaccine. Each CDR3 is given with its conserved first and last residue. Fields, in order: clone size, V gene, D gene, J gene, CDR3 DNA, CDR3 protein. D genes are given only for firm matches. Rows may omit the clone size; those that give it use once, few, many or a size class.

.	TRBV7-9	TRBD1	TRBJ1-5	TGTGCCAGCAGCCGGGGGACAGGCAATCAGCCCCAGCATTTT	CASSRGTGNQPQHF
.	TRBV7-9	.	TRBJ1-1	TGTGCCAGCAGCCCGACGGAGGCAGCCACTGAAGCTTTCTTT	CASSPTEAATEAFF
once	TRBV29-1	.	TRBJ1-1	TGCAGCGTTGGACAGACGGTGACCACTGAAGCTTTCTTT	CSVGQTVTTEAFF
.	TRBV2	.	TRBJ1-4	TGTGCCAGCAGAGACGACGGGAGAACTAATGAAAAACTGTTTTTT	CASRDDGRTNEKLFF
.	TRBV11-2	.	TRBJ1-1	TGTGCCAGCAGCCCCGTGGCCTCTGACACTGAAGCTTTCTTT	CASSPVASDTEAFF
.	TRBV7-3	.	TRBJ1-1	TGTGCCAGCAGCTTATTAGGGCCGGGCGGTTTCGGCACTGAAGCTTTCTTT	CASSLLGPGGFGTEAFF
.	TRBV10-3	.	TRBJ2-7	TGTGCCATCAGGCCCTTAGCTGGGGCCTACGAGCAGTACTTC	CAIRPLAGAYEQYF
.	TRBV3-1/TRBV3-2	.	TRBJ1-2	TGTGCCAGCAGCCCCTGGGGTTCACGCTATGGCTACACCTTC	CASSPWGSRYGYTF
once	TRBV14	.	TRBJ2-4	TGTGCCAGCAGCCAAGGTTCCAGGATTCAGTACTTC	CASSQGSRIQYF
.	TRBV19	TRBD2	TRBJ2-7	TGTGCCAGTAGTATCGGGGGGGGAGGATCCTACGAGCAGTACTTC	CASSIGGGGSYEQYF
.	TRBV27	.	TRBJ1-4	TGTGCCAGCAGTCCATTAAGGGGAAAACTGTTTTTT	CASSPLRGKLFF
.	TRBV5-1	TRBD1	TRBJ1-2	TGCGCCAGCAGCCCGATGGACAGGGGATACTATGGCTACACCTTC	CASSPMDRGYYGYTF
.	TRBV9	TRBD1	TRBJ1-4	TGTGCCAGCAGCGTATCCGGGACAGTGTACGAAAAACTGTTTTTT	CASSVSGTVYEKLFF
.	TRBV12-3/TRBV12-4	.	TRBJ2-7	TGTGCCAGCAGTTTAGGCAGGTCCTACGAGCAGTACTTC	CASSLGRSYEQYF
.	TRBV18	TRBD1	TRBJ1-3	TGTGCCAGCTCACCGGCTCCAATGACAGGGGGCTCTGGAAACACCATATATTTT	CASSPAPMTGGSGNTIYF
once	TRBV7-2	.	TRBJ1-2	TGTGCCAGCAGCTTAGTGGGGGGGGCTAACTATGGCTACACCTTC	CASSLVGGANYGYTF
.	TRBV27	TRBD1	TRBJ2-1	TGTGCCAGCAGTTCATGGGACAGGGGGTTCTACAATGAGCAGTTCTTC	CASSSWDRGFYNEQFF
.	TRBV30	.	TRBJ1-1	TGTGCCTGGAGTCCCGTTCAGGGGTGGACGGCTTTCTTT	CAWSPVQGWTAFF
.	TRBV10-2	.	TRBJ1-1	TGCGCCAGCAGGGGGGAGTCCACTGAAGCTTTCTTT	CASRGESTEAFF
.	TRBV5-8	.	TRBJ2-3	TGTGCCAGCAGCTTACTCGGGAGCACAGATACGCAGTATTTT	CASSLLGSTDTQYF
.	TRBV29-1	.	TRBJ1-3	TGCAGCGTTGAGACGAACACCATATATTTT	CSVETNTIYF
.	TRBV10-1	.	TRBJ2-7	TGCGCCAGCAGTGAGTCGACGGGCACAGCCTACGAGCAGTACTTC	CASSESTGTAYEQYF
.	TRBV9	.	TRBJ1-1	TGTGCCAGCAGCCCCCCGAGGGGGATGAACACTGAAGCTTTCTTT	CASSPPRGMNTEAFF
.	TRBV18	TRBD1	TRBJ2-3	TGTGCCAGCTCACGAACAGGGGTAGGCGACACAGATACGCAGTATTTT	CASSRTGVGDTDTQYF
.	TRBV6-1	.	TRBJ1-1	TGTGCCAGCAGTGAAGTACCGCTTATAGCTTTCTTT	CASSEVPLIAFF
once	TRBV6-5	TRBD1	TRBJ2-3	TGTGCCAGCCGGGACAGGGGAACAGATACGCAGTATTTT	CASRDRGTDTQYF
.	TRBV4-1	TRBD1	TRBJ1-5	TGCGCCAGCAGCCAAGTTGGGGACAGGGCTCAGCCCCAGCATTTT	CASSQVGDRAQPQHF
once	TRBV9	TRBD1	TRBJ1-2	TGTGCCAGCAGCGCGGGACAGACTAACTATGGCTACACCTTC	CASSAGQTNYGYTF
.	TRBV12-3/TRBV12-4	.	TRBJ1-5	TGTGCCAGCAGTTTACAGACCAATCAGCCCCAGCATTTT	CASSLQTNQPQHF
.	TRBV7-8	.	TRBJ1-1	TGTGCCAGCAGCTTAGTTCAACGGACGGCGAACACTGAAGCTTTCTTT	CASSLVQRTANTEAFF
.	TRBV2	TRBD1	TRBJ1-1	TGTGCCAGCAGTGTCGCCGGGACAGGGGGCGTTGAAGCTTTCTTT	CASSVAGTGGVEAFF
.	TRBV19	TRBD1	TRBJ1-5	TGTGCCAGTAGGGACACAGGGGATCAGCCCCAGCATTTT	CASRDTGDQPQHF
.	TRBV18	.	TRBJ2-3	TGTGCCAGCTCACCAACAGATACGCAGTATTTT	CASSPTDTQYF
.	TRBV27	.	TRBJ1-1	TGTGCCAGCTCAGCTCCGAACACTGAAGCTTTCTTT	CASSAPNTEAFF
few	TRBV7-9	.	TRBJ2-5	TGTGCCAGCAGCTTAGTTAAAGCGGGACGAGGGGGAGAGACCCAGTACTTC	CASSLVKAGRGGETQYF
.	TRBV6-5	.	TRBJ1-4	TGTGCCAGCAGATCAGGGAACCCTGCCAAACTGTTTTTT	CASRSGNPAKLFF
.	TRBV7-8	.	TRBJ2-3	TGTGCCAGCAGACCCGCCCAAGGGACAACGGATACGCAGTATTTT	CASRPAQGTTDTQYF
.	TRBV21-1	.	TRBJ1-2	TGTGCCAGCAGCAAAGTCGACAGGGAAGGTTATGGCTACACCTTC	CASSKVDREGYGYTF
.	TRBV7-2	.	TRBJ1-1	TGTGCCAGCAGCTTAAGGCCATTTGGGGGGGGGAACACTGAAGCTTTCTTT	CASSLRPFGGGNTEAFF
.	TRBV11-2	.	TRBJ2-2	TGTGCCAGCAGCGACGACTTCCCTTACACCGGGGAGCTGTTTTTT	CASSDDFPYTGELFF
.	TRBV2	.	TRBJ1-2	TGTGCCAGCAGTGCGTCCGGACCTACGGGAGGCTACACCTTC	CASSASGPTGGYTF
.	TRBV3-1/TRBV3-2	.	TRBJ1-6	TGTGCCAGCAGCGTCCGGGGCCTCAATTCACCCCTCCACTTT	CASSVRGLNSPLHF
.	TRBV5-1	TRBD2	TRBJ2-6	TGCGCCAGCAGCCTGTTCTTCCTAGCGGGCCAAAGCTCTGGGGCCAACGTCCTGACTTTC	CASSLFFLAGQSSGANVLTF
.	TRBV5-6	.	TRBJ1-6	TGTGCCAGCAGCTTATTTGGTGACTCCTATAATTCACCCCTCCACTTT	CASSLFGDSYNSPLHF
.	TRBV4-1	.	TRBJ2-5	TGCGCCAGCAGCCAAGGGGGTCTTCAAGAGACCCAGTACTTC	CASSQGGLQETQYF
.	TRBV5-8	TRBD1	TRBJ1-2	TGTGCCAGCAGCCACGTCCCGGGACAGGGCTCCTATGGCTACACCTTC	CASSHVPGQGSYGYTF
.	TRBV6-5	TRBD1	TRBJ1-6	TGTGCCAGCAGATTGACAGGGGCTGGGTCACCCCTCCACTTT	CASRLTGAGSPLHF
once	TRBV6-6	TRBD1	TRBJ1-5	TGTGCCAGCAGCACACAGGGGTATAGCAATCAGCCCCAGCATTTT	CASSTQGYSNQPQHF
.	TRBV5-1	TRBD1	TRBJ1-4	TGCGCCAGCAGCACCCAGGGGGCGGTCGGTGAAAAACTGTTTTTT	CASSTQGAVGEKLFF
.	TRBV27	TRBD1	TRBJ1-5	TGTGCCAGCAGTTTCCTGGGACAGAGCAATCAGCCCCAGCATTTT	CASSFLGQSNQPQHF